This T cell receptor (beta chain) was captured in a study of T cell responses to AZD1222 COVID-19 vaccine. CDR1 SGHVS and CDR2 FQNEAQ come from the germline V gene. Trimming left V 2 bases short and J 0 bases short, with 12 bases between. This CDR3 spans 16 amino acids. The data were produced by immunoSEQ multiplex PCR, yet TCRdb's version contains in-frame clones alone and is incomplete. Of about 150,000 clones in the sample, about 92% were seen once. Sequenced material: peripheral blood, taken 28 days after the second AZD1222 dose. The chain couples TRBV7-8 to TRBJ2-3; D is possibly TRBD2 (5 bases). The receptor comes from an adult who received the AZD1222 COVID-19 vaccine. The DNA for the CDR3 is TGTGCCAGCAGCTTACAGTCGCTAGCAAGCACAGATACGCAGTATTTT. Translating gives CASSLQSLASTDTQYF.